The present T cell receptor (beta chain) was sequenced within a study of T cells in Graves' hyperthyroidism and ophthalmopathy. Study outcomes and limitations: Appearing also in blood were most of the thyroid clonotypes expanded above 0.001.

This clonotype turned up a few times. Its antigen is undetermined. TCR beta CDR3 regions were amplified from RNA transcripts. The primer set for the first-round RT-PCR of the TCR CDR3 was HTBI. MiXCR, run by TCRdb on the multiplex PCR reads, gives a single entry per CDR3 protein. The sample yields about 660,000 distinct CDR3 sequences, about 45% seen once. Sequences were obtained from peripheral blood or thyroid tissue (not recorded which). This TCR came from an adult man with Graves' disease, either hyperthyroidism or ophthalmopathy (not recorded which).

CDR3 sequence: CASSVGGQGSPLHF. CDR3 nucleotides: TGCGCCAGCAGTGTTGGGGGGCAGGGTTCACCCCTCCACTTT. The rearrangement joins TRBV10-2 to TRBJ1-6; possibly TRBD1 for D (6 bases). Germline assignment: CDR1 WSHSY and CDR2 SAAADI. V lost 4 bases, J lost 9 bases, and 13 bases lay in between. This CDR3 region has 14 residues.